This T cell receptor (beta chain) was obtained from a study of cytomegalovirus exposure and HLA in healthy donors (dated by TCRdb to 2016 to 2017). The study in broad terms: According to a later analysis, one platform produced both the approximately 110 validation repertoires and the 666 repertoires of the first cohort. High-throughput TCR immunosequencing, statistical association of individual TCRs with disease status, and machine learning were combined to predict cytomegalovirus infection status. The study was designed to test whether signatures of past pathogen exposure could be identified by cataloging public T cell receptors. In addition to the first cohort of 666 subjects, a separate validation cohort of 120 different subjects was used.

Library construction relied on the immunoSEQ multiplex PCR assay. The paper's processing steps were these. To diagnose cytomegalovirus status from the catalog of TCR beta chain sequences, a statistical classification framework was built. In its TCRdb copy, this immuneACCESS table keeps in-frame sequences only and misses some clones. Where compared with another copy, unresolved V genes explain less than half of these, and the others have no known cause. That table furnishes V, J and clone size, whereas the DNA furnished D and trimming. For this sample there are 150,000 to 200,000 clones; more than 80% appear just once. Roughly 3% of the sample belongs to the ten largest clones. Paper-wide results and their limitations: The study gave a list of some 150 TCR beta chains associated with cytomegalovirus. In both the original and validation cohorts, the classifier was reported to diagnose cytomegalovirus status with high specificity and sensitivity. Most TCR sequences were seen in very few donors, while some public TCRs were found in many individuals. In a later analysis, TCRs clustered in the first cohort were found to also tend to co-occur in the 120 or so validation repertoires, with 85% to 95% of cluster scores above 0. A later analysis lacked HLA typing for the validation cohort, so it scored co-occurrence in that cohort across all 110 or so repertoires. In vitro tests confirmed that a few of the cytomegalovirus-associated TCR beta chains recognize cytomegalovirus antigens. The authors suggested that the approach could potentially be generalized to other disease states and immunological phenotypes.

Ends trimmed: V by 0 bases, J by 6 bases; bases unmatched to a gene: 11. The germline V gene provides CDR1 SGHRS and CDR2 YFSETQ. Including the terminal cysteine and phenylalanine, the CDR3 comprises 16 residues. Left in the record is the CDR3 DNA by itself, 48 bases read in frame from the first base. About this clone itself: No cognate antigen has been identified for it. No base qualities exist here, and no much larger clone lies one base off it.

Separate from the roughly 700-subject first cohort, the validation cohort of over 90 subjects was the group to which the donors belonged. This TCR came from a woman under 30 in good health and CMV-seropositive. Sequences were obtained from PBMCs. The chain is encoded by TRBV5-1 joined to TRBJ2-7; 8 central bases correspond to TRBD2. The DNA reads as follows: TGCGCCAGCAGCTTGGGGTTTCCGGGAGGGCCCTCCGAGCAGTACTTC. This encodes CASSLGFPGGPSEQYF.